This TCR beta chain was observed in a study of T cells after yellow fever vaccination. TCRdb recomputed calls from the 5' RACE reads with MiXCR, one row per CDR3 protein. The top ten clones hold approximately 39% of a sample with 150,000 to 200,000 distinct CDR3 sequences, around 8.5% of them seen once. CDR1 and CDR2 from the germline V gene are SGHVS and FQNEAQ. The CDR3 covers 13 residues. V was clipped by 5 bases and J by 6 bases, with 13 bases between them. This clonotype has a handful of counts. This chain joins TRBV7-8 and TRBJ1-1; a possible D gene is TRBD1 (6 bases). Sample: CD8+ T cells sorted from PBMCs, taken 45 days after the yellow fever booster vaccination. The TCR comes from a man aged 18 to 29 who received the YFV17D yellow fever vaccine. CDR3: CASSGRGGPEAFF. CDR3 DNA sequence: TGTGCCAGCAGCGGACGGGGGGGCCCTGAAGCTTTCTTT.